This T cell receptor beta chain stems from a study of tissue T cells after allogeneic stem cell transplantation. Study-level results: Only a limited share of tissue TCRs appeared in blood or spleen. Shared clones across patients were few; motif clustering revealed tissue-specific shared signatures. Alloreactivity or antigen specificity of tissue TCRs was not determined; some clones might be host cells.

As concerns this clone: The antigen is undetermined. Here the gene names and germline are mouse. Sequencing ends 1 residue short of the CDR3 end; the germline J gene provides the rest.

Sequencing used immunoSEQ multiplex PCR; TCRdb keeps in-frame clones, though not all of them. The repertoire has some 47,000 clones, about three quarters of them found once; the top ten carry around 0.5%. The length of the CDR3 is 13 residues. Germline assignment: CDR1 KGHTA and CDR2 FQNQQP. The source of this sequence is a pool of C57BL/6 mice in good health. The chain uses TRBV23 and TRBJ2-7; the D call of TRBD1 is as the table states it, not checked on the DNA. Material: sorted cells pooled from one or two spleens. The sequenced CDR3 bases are TGCTCCAGCAGTCAATCGAGACAGTATGAACAGTAC. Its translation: CSSSQSRQYEQY. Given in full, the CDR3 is CSSSQSRQYEQYF.